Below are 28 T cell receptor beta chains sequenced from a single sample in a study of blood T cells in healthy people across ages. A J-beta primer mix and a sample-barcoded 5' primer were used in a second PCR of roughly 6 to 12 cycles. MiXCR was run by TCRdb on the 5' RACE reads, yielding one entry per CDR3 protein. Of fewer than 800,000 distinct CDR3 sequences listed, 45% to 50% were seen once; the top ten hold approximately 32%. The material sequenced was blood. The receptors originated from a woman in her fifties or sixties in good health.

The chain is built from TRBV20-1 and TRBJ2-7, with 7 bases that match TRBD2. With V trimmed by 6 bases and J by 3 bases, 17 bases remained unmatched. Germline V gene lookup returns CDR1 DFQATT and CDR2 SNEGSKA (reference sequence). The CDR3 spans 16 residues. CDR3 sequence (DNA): TGCAGTGCCGGGTCACGGGGTAGCGGGTCTGTCTACGAGCAGTACTTC. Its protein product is CSAGSRGSGSVYEQYF.

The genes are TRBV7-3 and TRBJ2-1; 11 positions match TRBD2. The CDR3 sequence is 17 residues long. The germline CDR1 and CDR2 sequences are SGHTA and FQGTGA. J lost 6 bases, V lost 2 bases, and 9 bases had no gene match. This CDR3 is CASSLVVAGGGRNEQFF. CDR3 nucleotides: TGTGCCAGCAGCTTAGTGGTAGCGGGAGGGGGACGCAATGAGCAGTTCTTC.

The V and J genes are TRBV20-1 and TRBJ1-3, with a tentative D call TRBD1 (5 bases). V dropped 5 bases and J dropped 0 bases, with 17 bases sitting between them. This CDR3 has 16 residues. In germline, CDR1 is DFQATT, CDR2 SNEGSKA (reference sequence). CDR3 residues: CSASSGAGNSGNTIYF. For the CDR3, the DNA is TGCAGTGCTTCTTCCGGGGCGGGGAACTCTGGAAACACCATATATTTT.

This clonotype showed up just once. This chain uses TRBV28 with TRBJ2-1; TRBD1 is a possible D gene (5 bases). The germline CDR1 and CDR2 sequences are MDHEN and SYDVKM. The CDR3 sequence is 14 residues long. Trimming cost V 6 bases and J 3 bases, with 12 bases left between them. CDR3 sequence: CASSLQASYNEQFF. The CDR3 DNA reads TGTGCCAGCAGCTTACAGGCCAGCTACAATGAGCAGTTCTTC.

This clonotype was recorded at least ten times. In DNA form, the CDR3 reads TGTGCCAGCAGTACCTACAGGGAGAGCTCCTACGAGCAGTACTTC. Its translation is CASSTYRESSYEQYF. The chain uses TRBV21-1 and TRBJ2-7; TRBD1 is the table's D call and was not checked against the DNA. TRBV21-1 is termed a pseudogene. The CDR3 is 15 amino acids.

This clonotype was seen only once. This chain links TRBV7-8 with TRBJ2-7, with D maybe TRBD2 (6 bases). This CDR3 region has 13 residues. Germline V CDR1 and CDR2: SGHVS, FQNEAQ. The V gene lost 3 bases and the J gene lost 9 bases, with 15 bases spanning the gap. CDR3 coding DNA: TGTGCCAGCAGCTTCAGCGGAGGGGTTCGGCAGTACTTC. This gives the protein CASSFSGGVRQYF.

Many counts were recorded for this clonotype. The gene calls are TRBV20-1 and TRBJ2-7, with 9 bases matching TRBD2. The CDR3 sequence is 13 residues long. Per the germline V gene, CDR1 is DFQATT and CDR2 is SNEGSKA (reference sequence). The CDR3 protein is CSRTGSGSYEQYF. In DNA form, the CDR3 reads TGCAGCCGTACGGGTAGCGGGAGCTACGAGCAGTACTTC.

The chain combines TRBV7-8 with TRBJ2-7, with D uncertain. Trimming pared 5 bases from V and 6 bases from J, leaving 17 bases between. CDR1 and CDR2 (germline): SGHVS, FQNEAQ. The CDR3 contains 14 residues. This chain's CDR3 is CASSQVNGEREQYF. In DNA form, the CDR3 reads TGTGCCAGCAGCCAAGTCAATGGGGAACGCGAGCAGTACTTC.

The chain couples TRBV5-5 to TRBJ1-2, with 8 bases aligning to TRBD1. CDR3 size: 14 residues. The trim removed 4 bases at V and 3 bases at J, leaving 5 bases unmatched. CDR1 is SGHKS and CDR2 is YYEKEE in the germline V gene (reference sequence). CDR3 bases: TGTGCCAGCAGCCCGGGGGACAGGTACTATGGCTACACCTTC. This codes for CASSPGDRYYGYTF.

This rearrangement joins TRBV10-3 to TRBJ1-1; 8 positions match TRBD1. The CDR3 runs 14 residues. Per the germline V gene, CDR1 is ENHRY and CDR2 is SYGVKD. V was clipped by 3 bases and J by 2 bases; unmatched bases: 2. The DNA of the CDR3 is TGTGCCATCAGTGAAGGACAGGGAAACACTGAAGCTTTCTTT. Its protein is CAISEGQGNTEAFF.

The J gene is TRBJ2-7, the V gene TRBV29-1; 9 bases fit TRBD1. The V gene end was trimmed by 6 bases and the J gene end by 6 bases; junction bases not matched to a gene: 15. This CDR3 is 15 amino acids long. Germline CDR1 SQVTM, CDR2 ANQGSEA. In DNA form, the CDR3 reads TGCAGCGTGGGCATCCGGGACAGGGAGGATGGCGAGCAGTACTTC. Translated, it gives CSVGIRDREDGEQYF.

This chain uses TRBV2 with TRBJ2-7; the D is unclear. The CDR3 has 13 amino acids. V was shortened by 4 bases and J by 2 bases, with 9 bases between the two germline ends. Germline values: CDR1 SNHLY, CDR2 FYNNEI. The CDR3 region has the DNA TGTGCCAGCAGTGGGGAAAAGGCCTACGAGCAGTACTTC. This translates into CASSGEKAYEQYF.

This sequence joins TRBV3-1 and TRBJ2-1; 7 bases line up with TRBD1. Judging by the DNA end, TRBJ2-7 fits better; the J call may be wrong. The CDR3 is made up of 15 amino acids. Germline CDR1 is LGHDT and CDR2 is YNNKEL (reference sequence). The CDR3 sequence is CASSHQGEPYNEQYF. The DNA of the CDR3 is TGTGCCAGCAGCCACCAGGGGGAACCCTACAATGAGCAGTACTTC.

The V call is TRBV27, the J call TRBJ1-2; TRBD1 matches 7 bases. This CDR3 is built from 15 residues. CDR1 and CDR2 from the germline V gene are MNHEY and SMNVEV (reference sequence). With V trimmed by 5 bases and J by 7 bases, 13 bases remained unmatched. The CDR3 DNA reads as TGTGCCAGCAGTCCCTATGACCGCAGGGGGGGTGGCTACACCTTC. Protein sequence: CASSPYDRRGGGYTF.

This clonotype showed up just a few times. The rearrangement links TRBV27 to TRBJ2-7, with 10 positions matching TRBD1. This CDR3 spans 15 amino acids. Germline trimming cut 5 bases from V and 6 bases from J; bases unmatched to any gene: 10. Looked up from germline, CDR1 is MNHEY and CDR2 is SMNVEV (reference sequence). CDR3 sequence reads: CASSPWGQGLSEQYF. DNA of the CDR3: TGTGCCAGCAGTCCCTGGGGACAGGGGTTGTCCGAGCAGTACTTC.

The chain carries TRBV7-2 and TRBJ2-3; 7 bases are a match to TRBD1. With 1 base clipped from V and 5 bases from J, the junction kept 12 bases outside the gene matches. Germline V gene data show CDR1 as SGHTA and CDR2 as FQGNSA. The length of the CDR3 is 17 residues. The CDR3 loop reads CASSLGDRRALIDTQYF. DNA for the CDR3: TGTGCCAGCAGCTTAGGGGACAGAAGAGCCCTCATAGATACGCAGTATTTT.

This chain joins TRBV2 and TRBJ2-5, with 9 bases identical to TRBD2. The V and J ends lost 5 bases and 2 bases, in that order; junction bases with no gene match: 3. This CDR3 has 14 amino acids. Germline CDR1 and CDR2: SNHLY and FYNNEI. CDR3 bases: TGTGCCAGCAGTCGGACTAGCGAACAAGAGACCCAGTACTTC. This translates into CASSRTSEQETQYF.

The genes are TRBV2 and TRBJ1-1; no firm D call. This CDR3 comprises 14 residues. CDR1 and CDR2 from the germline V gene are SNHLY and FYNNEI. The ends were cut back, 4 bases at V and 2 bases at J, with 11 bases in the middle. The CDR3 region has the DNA TGTGCCAGCAGTGCCAGTAGGGCTAACACTGAAGCTTTCTTT. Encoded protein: CASSASRANTEAFF.

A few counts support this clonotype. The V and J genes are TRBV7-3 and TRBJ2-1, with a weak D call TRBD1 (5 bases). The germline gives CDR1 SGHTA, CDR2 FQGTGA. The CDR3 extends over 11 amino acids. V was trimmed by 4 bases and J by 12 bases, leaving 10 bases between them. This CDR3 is CASSSGQLQFF. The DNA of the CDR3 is TGTGCCAGCAGCTCAGGACAACTGCAGTTCTTC.

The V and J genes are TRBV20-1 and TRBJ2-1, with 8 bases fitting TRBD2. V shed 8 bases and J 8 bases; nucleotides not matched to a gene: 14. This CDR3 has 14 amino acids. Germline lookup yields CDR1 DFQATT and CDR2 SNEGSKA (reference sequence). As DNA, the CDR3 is TGCAGTTCTATAAAACCGGGACTAGGAGATGAGCAGTTCTTC. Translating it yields CSSIKPGLGDEQFF.

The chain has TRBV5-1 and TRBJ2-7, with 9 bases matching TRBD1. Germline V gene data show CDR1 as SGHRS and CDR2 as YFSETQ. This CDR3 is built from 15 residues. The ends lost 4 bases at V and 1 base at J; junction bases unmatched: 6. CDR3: CASSLGTGNSYEQYF. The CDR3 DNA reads TGCGCCAGCAGCCTAGGGACAGGGAATTCCTACGAGCAGTACTTC.

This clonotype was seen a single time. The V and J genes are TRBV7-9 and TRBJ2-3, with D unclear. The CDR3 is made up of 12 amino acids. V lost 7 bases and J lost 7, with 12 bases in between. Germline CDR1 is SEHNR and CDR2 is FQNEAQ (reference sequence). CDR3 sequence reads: CASTQSDNTQYF. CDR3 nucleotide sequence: TGTGCCAGCACCCAATCGGATAATACGCAGTATTTT.

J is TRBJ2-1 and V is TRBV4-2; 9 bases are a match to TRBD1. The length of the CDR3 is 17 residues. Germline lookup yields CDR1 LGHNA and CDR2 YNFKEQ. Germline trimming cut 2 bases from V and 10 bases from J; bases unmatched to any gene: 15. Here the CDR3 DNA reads TGTGCCAGCAGCCAAAAACTAGGGGACAGGGTGGTAAGGGAGCAGTTCTTC. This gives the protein CASSQKLGDRVVREQFF.

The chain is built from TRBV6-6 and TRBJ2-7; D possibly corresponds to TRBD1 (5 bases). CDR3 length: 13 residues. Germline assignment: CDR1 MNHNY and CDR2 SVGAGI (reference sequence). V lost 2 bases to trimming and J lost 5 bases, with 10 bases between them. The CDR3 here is CASSYTDTHEQYF. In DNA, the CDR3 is TGTGCCAGCAGTTACACGGACACCCACGAGCAGTACTTC.

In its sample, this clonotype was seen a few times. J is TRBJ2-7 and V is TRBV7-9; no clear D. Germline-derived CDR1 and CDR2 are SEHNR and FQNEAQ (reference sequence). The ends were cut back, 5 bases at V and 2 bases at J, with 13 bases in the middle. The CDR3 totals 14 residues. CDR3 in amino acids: CASSIGLQPYEQYF. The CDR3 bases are TGTGCCAGCAGCATTGGCCTACAACCCTACGAGCAGTACTTC.

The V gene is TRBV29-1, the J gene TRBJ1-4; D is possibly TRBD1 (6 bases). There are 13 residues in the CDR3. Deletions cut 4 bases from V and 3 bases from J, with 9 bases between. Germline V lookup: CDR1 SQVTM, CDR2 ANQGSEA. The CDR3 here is CSVARGANEKLFF. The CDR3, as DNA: TGCAGCGTTGCAAGGGGGGCTAATGAAAAACTGTTTTTT.

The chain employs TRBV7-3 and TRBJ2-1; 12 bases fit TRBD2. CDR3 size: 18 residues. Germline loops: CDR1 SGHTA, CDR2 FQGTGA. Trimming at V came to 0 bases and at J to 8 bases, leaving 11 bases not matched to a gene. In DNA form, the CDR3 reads TGTGCCAGCAGCTTAACCCCGAAACTAGCGGGAGGTGAAGATGAGCAGTTCTTC. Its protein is CASSLTPKLAGGEDEQFF.

The CDR3 DNA reads TGTGCCAGCAGCCCAGGACAGGGTCGCGAGCAGTACTTC. Encoded protein: CASSPGQGREQYF. J is TRBJ2-7 and V is TRBV7-2; TRBD1 aligns across 8 bases. V lost 5 bases and J lost 6; bases outside the gene matches: 6. CDR1 is SGHTA and CDR2 is FQGNSA in the germline V gene. The CDR3 extends over 13 amino acids.